This T cell receptor beta chain stems from a study of Graves' ophthalmopathy and Graves' hyperthyroidism. Study outcomes and limitations: Most clonotypes expanded in thyroid above 0.001 frequency were present in blood too.

This clonotype was observed at least ten times. Its matching antigen is unknown. Amplifying from RNA transcripts, the study obtained TCR beta CDR3 regions. A first-round RT-PCR used HTBI primers, followed by a second-round multiplex PCR. MiXCR, run by TCRdb on the multiplex PCR reads, gives a single entry per CDR3 protein. The repertoire has about 220,000 distinct CDR3 sequences, roughly 21% of them found once; the top ten carry approximately 39%. PBMCs stemmed from around 10 ml of fresh peripheral blood. This receptor was taken from a woman in her forties or fifties with Graves' ophthalmopathy. Material for sequencing was peripheral blood.

Here the CDR3 DNA reads TGCGCCAGCAGCTTGGCGGTTGGGGTACGGAACACTGAAGCTTTCTTT. It is translated as CASSLAVGVRNTEAFF. This chain links TRBV5-1 with TRBJ1-1; D gene unclear. V was clipped by 0 bases and J by 1 base, with 13 bases between them. Germline V lookup: CDR1 SGHRS, CDR2 YFSETQ. The CDR3 contains 16 residues.